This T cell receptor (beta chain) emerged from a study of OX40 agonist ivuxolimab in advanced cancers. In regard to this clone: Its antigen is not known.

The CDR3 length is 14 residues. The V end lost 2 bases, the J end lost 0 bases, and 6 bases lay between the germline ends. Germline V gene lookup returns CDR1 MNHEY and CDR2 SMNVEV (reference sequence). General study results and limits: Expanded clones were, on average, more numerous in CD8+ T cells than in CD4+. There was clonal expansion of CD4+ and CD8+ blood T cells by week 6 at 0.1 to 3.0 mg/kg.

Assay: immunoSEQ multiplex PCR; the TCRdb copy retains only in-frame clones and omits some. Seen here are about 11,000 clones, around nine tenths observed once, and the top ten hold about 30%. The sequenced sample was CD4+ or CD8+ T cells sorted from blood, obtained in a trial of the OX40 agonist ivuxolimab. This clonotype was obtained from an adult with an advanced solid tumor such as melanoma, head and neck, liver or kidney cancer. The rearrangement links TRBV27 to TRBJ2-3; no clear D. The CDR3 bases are TGTGCCAGCAGTTTACTCCCTAGCACAGATACGCAGTATTTT. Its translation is CASSLLPSTDTQYF.